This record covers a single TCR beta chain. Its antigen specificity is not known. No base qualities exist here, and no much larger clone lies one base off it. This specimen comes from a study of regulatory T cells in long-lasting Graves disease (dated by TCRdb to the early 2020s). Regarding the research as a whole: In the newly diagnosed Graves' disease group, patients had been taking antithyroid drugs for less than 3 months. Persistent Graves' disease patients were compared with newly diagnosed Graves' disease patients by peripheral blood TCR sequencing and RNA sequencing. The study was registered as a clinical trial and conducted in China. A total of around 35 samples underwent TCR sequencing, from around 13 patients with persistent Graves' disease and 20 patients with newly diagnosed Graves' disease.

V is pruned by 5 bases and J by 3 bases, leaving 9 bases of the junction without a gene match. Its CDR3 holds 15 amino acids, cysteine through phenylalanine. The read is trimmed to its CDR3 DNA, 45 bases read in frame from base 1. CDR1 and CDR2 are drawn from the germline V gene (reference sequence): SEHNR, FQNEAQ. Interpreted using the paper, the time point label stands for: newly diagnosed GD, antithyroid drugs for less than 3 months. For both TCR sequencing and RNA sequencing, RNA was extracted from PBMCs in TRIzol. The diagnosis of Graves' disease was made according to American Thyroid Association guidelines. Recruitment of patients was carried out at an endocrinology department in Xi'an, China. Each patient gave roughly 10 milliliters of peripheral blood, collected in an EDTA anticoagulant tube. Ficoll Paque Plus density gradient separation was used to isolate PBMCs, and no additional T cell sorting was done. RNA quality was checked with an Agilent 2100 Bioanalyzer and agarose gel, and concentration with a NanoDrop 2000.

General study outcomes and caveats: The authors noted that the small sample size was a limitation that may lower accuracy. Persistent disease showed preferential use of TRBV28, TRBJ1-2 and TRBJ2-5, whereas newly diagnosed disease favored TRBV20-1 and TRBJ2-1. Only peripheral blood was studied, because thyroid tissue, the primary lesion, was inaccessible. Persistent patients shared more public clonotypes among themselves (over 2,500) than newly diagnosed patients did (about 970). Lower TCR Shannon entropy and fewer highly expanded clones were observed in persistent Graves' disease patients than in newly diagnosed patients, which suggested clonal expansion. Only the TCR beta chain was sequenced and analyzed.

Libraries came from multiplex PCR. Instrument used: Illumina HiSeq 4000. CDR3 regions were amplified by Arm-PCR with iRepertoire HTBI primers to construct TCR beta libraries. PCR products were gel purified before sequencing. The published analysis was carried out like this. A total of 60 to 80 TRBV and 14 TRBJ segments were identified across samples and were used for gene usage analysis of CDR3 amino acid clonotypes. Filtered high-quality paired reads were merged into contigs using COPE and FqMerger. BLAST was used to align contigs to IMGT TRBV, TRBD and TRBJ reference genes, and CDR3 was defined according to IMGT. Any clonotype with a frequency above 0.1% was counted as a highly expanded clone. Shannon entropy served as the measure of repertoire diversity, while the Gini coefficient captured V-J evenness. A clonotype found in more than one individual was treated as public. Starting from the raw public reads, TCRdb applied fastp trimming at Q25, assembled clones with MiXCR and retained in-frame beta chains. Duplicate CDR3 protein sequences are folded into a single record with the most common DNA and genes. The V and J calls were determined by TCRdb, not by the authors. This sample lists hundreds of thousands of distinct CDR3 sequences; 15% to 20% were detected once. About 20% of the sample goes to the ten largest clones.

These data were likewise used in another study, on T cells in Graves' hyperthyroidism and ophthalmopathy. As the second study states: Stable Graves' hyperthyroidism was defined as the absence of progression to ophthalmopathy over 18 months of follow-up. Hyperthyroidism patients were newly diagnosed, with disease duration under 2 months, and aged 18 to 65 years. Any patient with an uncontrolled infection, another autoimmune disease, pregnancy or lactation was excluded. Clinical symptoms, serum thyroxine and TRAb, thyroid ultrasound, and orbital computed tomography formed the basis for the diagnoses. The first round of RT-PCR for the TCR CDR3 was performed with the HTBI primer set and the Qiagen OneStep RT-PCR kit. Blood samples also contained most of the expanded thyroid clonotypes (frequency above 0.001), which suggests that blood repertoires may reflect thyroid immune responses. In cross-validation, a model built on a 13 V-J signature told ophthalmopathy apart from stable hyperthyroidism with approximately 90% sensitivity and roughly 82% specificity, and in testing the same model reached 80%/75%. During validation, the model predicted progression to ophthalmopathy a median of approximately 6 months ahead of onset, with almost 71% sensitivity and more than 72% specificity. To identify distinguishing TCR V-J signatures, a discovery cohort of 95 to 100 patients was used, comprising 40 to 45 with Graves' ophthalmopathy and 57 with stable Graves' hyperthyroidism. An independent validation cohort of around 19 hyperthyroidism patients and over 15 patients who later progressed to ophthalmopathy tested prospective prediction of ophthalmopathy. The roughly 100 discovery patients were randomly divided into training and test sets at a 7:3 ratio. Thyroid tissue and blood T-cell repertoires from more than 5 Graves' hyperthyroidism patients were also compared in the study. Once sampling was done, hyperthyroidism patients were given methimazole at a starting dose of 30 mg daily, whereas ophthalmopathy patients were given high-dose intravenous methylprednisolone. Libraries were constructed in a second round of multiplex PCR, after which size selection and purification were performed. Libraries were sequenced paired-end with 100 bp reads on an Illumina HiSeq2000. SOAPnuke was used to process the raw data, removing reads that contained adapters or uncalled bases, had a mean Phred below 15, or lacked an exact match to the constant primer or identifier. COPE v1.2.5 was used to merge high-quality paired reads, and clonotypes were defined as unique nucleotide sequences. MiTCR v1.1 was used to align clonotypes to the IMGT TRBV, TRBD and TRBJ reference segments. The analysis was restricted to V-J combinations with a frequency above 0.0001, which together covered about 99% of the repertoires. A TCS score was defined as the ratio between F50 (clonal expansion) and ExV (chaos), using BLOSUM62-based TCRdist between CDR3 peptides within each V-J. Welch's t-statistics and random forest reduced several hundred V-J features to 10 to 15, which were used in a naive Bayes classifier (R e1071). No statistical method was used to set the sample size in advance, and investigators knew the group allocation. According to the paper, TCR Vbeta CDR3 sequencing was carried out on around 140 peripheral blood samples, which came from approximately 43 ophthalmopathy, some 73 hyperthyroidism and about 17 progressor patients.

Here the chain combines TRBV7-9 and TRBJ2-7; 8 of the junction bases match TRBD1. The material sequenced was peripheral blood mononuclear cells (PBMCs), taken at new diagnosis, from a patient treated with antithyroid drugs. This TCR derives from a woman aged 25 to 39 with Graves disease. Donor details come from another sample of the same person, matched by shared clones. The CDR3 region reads CASSRMPTGDYEQYF. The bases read TGTGCCAGCAGCCGTATGCCGACAGGGGACTACGAGCAGTACTTC.